This T cell receptor beta chain was identified during a study of patients and donors after allogeneic stem cell transplantation. This clonotype was found a few times. Trimming removed 6 bases from V and 10 bases from J, with 19 bases in between. This CDR3 has 15 amino acids. Germline V gene sequence: CDR1 MNHEY, CDR2 SVGAGI. TCRdb passed the RT-PCR reads through MiXCR, listing each CDR3 protein once. There are fewer than 180,000 distinct CDR3 sequences in the sample; about 36% occur only once, and roughly 50% lies in the top ten. Specimen: blood, either unsorted or a sorted T cell fraction (not recorded which). This TCR was recovered from a human donor who was either an allogeneic HSCT recipient or a stem cell or donor lymphocyte infusion donor (not recorded which). It is not recorded whose cells these are; they may come from a transplant donor. The J gene is TRBJ1-6, the V gene TRBV6-5, with D maybe TRBD1 (6 bases). CDR3 residues: CASRPGMGGGSPLHF. CDR3 in DNA: TGTGCCAGCAGGCCCGGTATGGGGGGGGGCTCACCCCTCCACTTT.